Listed below are T cell receptor beta chains from one sample, sequenced in a study of blood T cells in healthy people across ages. TCRdb re-analysed the 5' RACE reads in MiXCR, keeping a single row per CDR3 protein. In the table there are about 600,000 distinct CDR3 sequences, around 48% of which are singletons. The sequenced material came from blood. The receptor source for this set is a man older than 75 in good health. Each CDR3 is given with its conserved first and last residue. The D gene is left open where the match is weak. Clone size is not always given. Where it is, it says once, few, many or a class for expanded clones.

V: TRBV19; size: NA; D: TRBD1; length: 18; J: TRBJ1-5; DNA: TGTGCCAGTAGTATTGAAGGCAGGGCAGGGGGCAGATCTCAGCCCCAGCATTTT; CDR3: CASSIEGRAGGRSQPQHF
V: TRBV27; size: NA; D: NA; length: 14; J: TRBJ1-5; DNA: TGTGCCAGCAGTTCCCGGAGGTATAATCAGCCCCAGCATTTT; CDR3: CASSSRRYNQPQHF
V: TRBV6-2/TRBV6-3; size: NA; D: NA; length: 18; J: TRBJ2-1; DNA: TGTGCCAGCAGTTTTCAGACTCTGACCCATAGCTCCTACAATGAGCAGTTCTTC; CDR3: CASSFQTLTHSSYNEQFF
V: TRBV20-1; size: few; D: TRBD2; length: 16; J: TRBJ2-5; DNA: TGCAGTGTCAGTCAAGGGCTAGCGGAGTTACAAGAGACCCAGTACTTC; CDR3: CSVSQGLAELQETQYF
V: TRBV9; size: NA; D: NA; length: 15; J: TRBJ1-1; DNA: TGTGCCAGCAGCGTAGACTCTCGGGAATCGACTGAAGCTTTCTTT; CDR3: CASSVDSRESTEAFF
V: TRBV5-1; size: few; D: NA; length: 14; J: TRBJ2-1; DNA: TGCGCCAGCAGCTCTAGCCGGGGGTACAATGAGCAGTTCTTC; CDR3: CASSSSRGYNEQFF
V: TRBV6-5; size: NA; D: NA; length: 19; J: TRBJ2-6; DNA: TGTGCCAGCAGTTACTCTTTCCAGCGGACTGACTCTGGGGCCAACGTCCTGACTTTC; CDR3: CASSYSFQRTDSGANVLTF
V: TRBV6-6; size: many; D: TRBD1; length: 15; J: TRBJ1-2; DNA: TGTGCCAGCAGTAAACGACAGGGGGCTAACTATGGCTACACCTTC; CDR3: CASSKRQGANYGYTF
V: TRBV10-2; size: NA; D: NA; length: 12; J: TRBJ1-2; DNA: TGCGCCAGCAGTGAGGGGGCCTACGGCTACACCTTC; CDR3: CASSEGAYGYTF
V: TRBV6-2/TRBV6-3; size: few; D: TRBD2; length: 15; J: TRBJ2-5; DNA: TGTGCCAGCAGCCATGGGACTAGCGGGGTGAAGACCCAGTACTTC; CDR3: CASSHGTSGVKTQYF